This is a list of T cell receptor beta chains from one sample in a study of T-cell reconstitution after alpha-beta-depleted transplantation in children. TCRdb independently ran MiXCR on the PCR reads; one entry per CDR3 protein. The sample holds 530,000 or so distinct CDR3 sequences, 25% to 30% seen once. Sample: PBMCs, taken before TCRalphabeta/CD19-depleted stem cell transplant. The receptors come from a boy in the first two years of life with Wiskott-Aldrich syndrome, due to receive a stem cell transplant. Each CDR3 is given with its conserved first and last residue. The D gene is left open where the match is weak. Expanded clones get a size class; other rows say once, few or many, or leave the size out.

J | V | size | D | CDR3 | DNA
TRBJ2-1 | TRBV19 | NA | TRBD2 | CASSARPSGSLHNVQFF | TGTGCCAGTAGTGCCAGACCGAGCGGGAGTCTCCACAATGTGCAGTTCTTC
TRBJ2-4 | TRBV12-3/TRBV12-4 | NA | TRBD1 | CASSSDRVQVNVAKNIQYF | TGTGCCAGCAGTTCGGACAGGGTGCAAGTGAACGTGGCCAAAAACATTCAGTACTTC
TRBJ2-1 | TRBV12-3/TRBV12-4 | NA | TRBD2 | CASSLIPSLAGGIRNEQFF | TGTGCCAGCAGTTTGATCCCCTCTCTAGCGGGAGGTATTAGGAATGAGCAGTTCTTC
TRBJ2-7 | TRBV7-9 | NA | TRBD2 | CASRVAGASYEQYF | TGTGCCAGCAGAGTAGCGGGAGCCTCCTACGAGCAGTACTTC
TRBJ2-1 | TRBV5-1 | NA | NA | CASSPGKRDNEQFF | TGCGCCAGCAGCCCGGGTAAGCGGGACAATGAGCAGTTCTTC
TRBJ2-7 | TRBV25-1 | NA | TRBD1 | CASSDLTGGSWEQYF | TGTGCCAGCAGTGACCTGACAGGGGGCTCATGGGAGCAGTACTTC
TRBJ1-4 | TRBV6-1 | few | TRBD1 | CASRRKPDRGNEKLFF | TGTGCCAGCAGAAGAAAACCGGACAGGGGTAATGAAAAACTGTTTTTT
TRBJ2-3 | TRBV20-1 | NA | TRBD2 | CSARAGLAQNTDTQYF | TGCAGTGCTAGAGCGGGACTAGCGCAAAACACAGATACGCAGTATTTT
TRBJ2-5 | TRBV10-3 | few | TRBD2 | CASQVGLAGSETQYF | TGTGCCTCACAAGTGGGACTAGCGGGTTCAGAGACCCAGTACTTC
TRBJ1-1 | TRBV7-2 | NA | NA | CASSVGTEAFF | TGTGCCAGCAGCGTGGGCACTGAAGCTTTCTTT
TRBJ1-2 | TRBV7-8 | NA | TRBD1 | CASSLKLSGGHGYTF | TGTGCCAGCAGCTTAAAATTATCAGGGGGCCATGGCTACACCTTC
TRBJ1-5 | TRBV20-1 | NA | NA | CSARDLVRGSNQPQHF | TGCAGTGCTAGAGATCTGGTCAGGGGTAGCAATCAGCCCCAGCATTTT
TRBJ2-7 | TRBV3-1 | NA | TRBD2 | CASSQDRRATGTSFYEQYF | TGTGCCAGCAGCCAAGATAGGCGGGCTACCGGGACTAGTTTCTACGAGCAGTACTTC
TRBJ1-4 | TRBV20-1 | NA | NA | CSAPWDGLEKLFF | TGCAGTGCCCCCTGGGACGGCCTAGAAAAACTGTTTTTT
TRBJ2-1 | TRBV20-1 | NA | TRBD2 | CSASLVSGRADEQFF | TGCAGTGCTAGCTTGGTTAGCGGGAGGGCCGATGAGCAGTTCTTC
TRBJ2-2 | TRBV7-9 | few | NA | CASSPNAGELFF | TGTGCCAGCAGCCCCAATGCCGGGGAGCTGTTTTTT
TRBJ2-7 | TRBV4-1 | NA | TRBD2 | CASSQDAQRDLPYEQYF | TGCGCCAGCAGCCAAGATGCCCAGCGGGATCTCCCTTACGAGCAGTACTTC
TRBJ2-6 | TRBV3-1 | NA | NA | CASSRNRDNYSGANVLTF | TGTGCCAGCAGCCGAAACCGGGACAACTACTCTGGGGCCAACGTCCTGACTTTC
TRBJ1-6 | TRBV28 | few | TRBD1 | CASSFSTGLGKVLHF | TGTGCCAGCAGTTTCTCGACAGGGTTGGGCAAGGTTCTCCACTTT
TRBJ2-7 | TRBV5-1 | NA | NA | CASSLSGLHEQYF | TGCGCCAGCAGCCTATCAGGGTTGCACGAGCAGTACTTC
TRBJ2-3 | TRBV6-5 | NA | NA | CASSWDLTDTQYF | TGTGCCAGCAGTTGGGATCTCACAGATACGCAGTATTTT
TRBJ1-2 | TRBV2 | NA | TRBD1 | CATRLTGDGGYTF | TGTGCCACCCGTTTGACAGGGGACGGTGGCTACACCTTC
TRBJ2-1 | TRBV12-3/TRBV12-4 | NA | TRBD2 | CASRALAGGFYNEQFF | TGTGCCAGCAGAGCGCTAGCGGGAGGGTTCTACAATGAGCAGTTCTTC
TRBJ2-2 | TRBV27 | NA | NA | CATSDGNTGELFF | TGTGCCACCTCGGACGGAAACACCGGGGAGCTGTTTTTT
TRBJ2-3 | TRBV7-8 | few | TRBD2 | CASSFERLREEEDTQYF | TGTGCCAGCAGCTTCGAGCGTCTCCGGGAGGAGGAAGATACGCAGTATTTT
TRBJ1-6 | TRBV12-3/TRBV12-4 | few | TRBD1 | CASSSDRGGSPLHF | TGTGCCAGCAGTTCAGACAGGGGTGGTTCACCCCTCCACTTT
TRBJ2-5 | TRBV27 | few | TRBD1 | CASRIRRQGQETQYF | TGTGCCAGCAGAATACGACGACAGGGACAAGAGACCCAGTACTTC
TRBJ1-2 | TRBV30 | few | TRBD1 | CAWSVRWDRDRYTF | TGTGCCTGGAGTGTACGGTGGGACAGGGATCGCTACACCTTC
TRBJ1-2 | TRBV6-1 | NA | NA | CASSEVLLDGYTF | TGTGCCAGCAGTGAAGTCCTTCTCGATGGCTACACCTTC
TRBJ2-7 | TRBV9 | NA | TRBD2 | CASSVGLAHYEQYF | TGTGCCAGCAGCGTGGGACTAGCGCATTACGAGCAGTACTTC
TRBJ2-1 | TRBV5-5 | few | TRBD2 | CASSLVASGTSEQFF | TGTGCCAGCAGCTTGGTAGCTAGCGGGACAAGTGAGCAGTTCTTC
TRBJ2-7 | TRBV20-1 | NA | TRBD2 | CSASGLAGGPHEQYF | TGCAGTGCTAGTGGACTAGCGGGAGGGCCCCACGAGCAGTACTTC
TRBJ2-3 | TRBV21-1 | few | NA | CASSKVRVPDTQYF | TGTGCCAGCAGCAAAGTAAGGGTTCCAGATACGCAGTATTTT
TRBJ2-1 | TRBV7-8 | NA | NA | CASSSIAGNEQFF | TGTGCCAGCAGCTCGATAGCTGGCAATGAGCAGTTCTTC
TRBJ2-3 | TRBV7-6 | few | NA | CASSVGTGTSTDTQYF | TGTGCCAGCAGCGTTGGGACGGGAACTAGCACAGATACGCAGTATTTT
TRBJ2-1 | TRBV5-1 | NA | NA | CASRIRWYEQFF | TGCGCCAGCAGGATAAGGTGGTATGAGCAGTTCTTC